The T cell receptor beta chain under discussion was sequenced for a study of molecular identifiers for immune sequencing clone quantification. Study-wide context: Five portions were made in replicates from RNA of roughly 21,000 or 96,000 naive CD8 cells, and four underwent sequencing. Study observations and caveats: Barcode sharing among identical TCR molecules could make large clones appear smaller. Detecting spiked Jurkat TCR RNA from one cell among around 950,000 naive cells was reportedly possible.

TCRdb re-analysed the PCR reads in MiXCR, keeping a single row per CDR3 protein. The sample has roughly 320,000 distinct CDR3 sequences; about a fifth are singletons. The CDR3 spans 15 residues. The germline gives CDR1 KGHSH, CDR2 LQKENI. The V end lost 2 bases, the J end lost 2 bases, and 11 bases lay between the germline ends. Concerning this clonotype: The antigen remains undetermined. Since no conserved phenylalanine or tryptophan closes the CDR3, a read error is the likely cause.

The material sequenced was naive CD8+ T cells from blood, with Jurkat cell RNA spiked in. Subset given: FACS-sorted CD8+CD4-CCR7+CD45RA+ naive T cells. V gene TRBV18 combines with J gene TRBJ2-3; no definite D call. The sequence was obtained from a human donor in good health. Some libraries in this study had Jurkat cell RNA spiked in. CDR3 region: CASSPKPPATDTQYL. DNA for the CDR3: TGTGCCAGCTCACCAAAGCCTCCCGCCACAGATACGCAGTATCTT.